The present T cell receptor (beta chain) was sequenced within a study of shared clonotypes between healthy human individuals. To note about this clone: Its antigen is unidentified.

Study-wide results and limits: An effect of sequencing depth on clonotype sharing among donors was expected.

The data were produced by immunoSEQ multiplex PCR, yet TCRdb's version contains in-frame clones alone and is incomplete. The data show 1.6 million or so clones, 97% to 99% seen once. Partitioning of CD4+ cells yielded a CD45RA+ naive subset and a CD45RA-negative memory subset. Germline CDR1 and CDR2: KGHSH and LQKENI. V was shortened by 5 bases and J by 6 bases, with 13 bases between the two germline ends. This CDR3 spans 13 amino acids. The material sequenced was naive CD4+ T cells sorted from blood. Subset in this sample: CD45RA+ positively selected. This clonotype originated in a man aged 25-45 years in good health. The chain couples TRBV18 to TRBJ1-1, with D maybe TRBD1 (5 bases). The CDR3 is CASSSTDNSEAFF. CDR3 nucleotide sequence: TGTGCCAGCTCATCGACAGATAACTCTGAAGCTTTCTTT.